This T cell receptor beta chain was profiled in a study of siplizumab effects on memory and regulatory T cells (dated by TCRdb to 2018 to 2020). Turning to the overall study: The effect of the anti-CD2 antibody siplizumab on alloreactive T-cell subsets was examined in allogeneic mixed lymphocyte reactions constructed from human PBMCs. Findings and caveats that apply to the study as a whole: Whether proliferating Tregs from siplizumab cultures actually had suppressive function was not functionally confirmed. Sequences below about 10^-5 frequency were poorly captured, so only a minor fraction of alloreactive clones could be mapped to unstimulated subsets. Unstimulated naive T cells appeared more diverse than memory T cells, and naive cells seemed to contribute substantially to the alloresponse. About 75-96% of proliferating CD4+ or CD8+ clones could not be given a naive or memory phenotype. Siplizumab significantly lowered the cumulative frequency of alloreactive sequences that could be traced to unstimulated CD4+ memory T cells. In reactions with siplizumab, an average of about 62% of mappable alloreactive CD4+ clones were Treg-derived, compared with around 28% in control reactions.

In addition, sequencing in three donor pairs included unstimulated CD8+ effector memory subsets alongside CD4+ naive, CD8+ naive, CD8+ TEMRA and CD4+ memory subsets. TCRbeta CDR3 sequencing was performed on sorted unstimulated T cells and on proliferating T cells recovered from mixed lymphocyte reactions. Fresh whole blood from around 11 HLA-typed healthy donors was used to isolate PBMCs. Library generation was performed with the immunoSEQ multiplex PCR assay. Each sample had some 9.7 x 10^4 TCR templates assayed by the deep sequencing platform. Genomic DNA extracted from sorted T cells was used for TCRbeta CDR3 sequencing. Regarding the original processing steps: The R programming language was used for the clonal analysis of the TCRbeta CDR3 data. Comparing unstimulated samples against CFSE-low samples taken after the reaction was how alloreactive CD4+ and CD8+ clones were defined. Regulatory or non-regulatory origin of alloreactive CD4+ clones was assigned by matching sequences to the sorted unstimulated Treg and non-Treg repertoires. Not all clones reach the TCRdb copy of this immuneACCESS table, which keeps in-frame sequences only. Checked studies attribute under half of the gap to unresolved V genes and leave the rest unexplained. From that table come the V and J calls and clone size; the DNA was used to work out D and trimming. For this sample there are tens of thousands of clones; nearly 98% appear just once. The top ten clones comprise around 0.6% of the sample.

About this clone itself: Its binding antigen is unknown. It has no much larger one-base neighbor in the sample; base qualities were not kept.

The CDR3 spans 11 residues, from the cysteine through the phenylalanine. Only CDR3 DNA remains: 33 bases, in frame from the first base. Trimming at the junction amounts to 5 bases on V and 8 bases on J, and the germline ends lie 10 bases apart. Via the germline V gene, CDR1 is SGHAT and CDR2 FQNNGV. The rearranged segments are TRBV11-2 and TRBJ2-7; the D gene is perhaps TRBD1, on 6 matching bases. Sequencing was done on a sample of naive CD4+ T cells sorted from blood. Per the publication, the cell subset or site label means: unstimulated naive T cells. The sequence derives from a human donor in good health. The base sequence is TGTGCCAGCAGCACCACAGGGCAGCAGTACTTC. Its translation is CASSTTGQQYF. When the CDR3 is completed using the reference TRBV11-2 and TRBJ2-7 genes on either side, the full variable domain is EAGVAQSPRYKIIEKRQSVAFWCNPISGHATLYWYQQILGQGPKLLIQFQNNGVVDDSQLPKDRFSAERLKGVDSTLKIQPAKLEDSAVYLCASSTTGQQYFGPGTRLTVT.